This entry is about one T cell receptor beta chain. This may be a read error: a much more frequent sequence differs by one nucleotide. The TCR library protocol was used to attach unique molecular identifiers. These identifiers were attached to individual cDNA molecules. TCRdb ran MiXCR on the 5' RACE reads and lists one entry per CDR3 protein. Of around 80,000 distinct CDR3 sequences in the sample, approximately 15% were seen once. This record comes from a study of early T cells in non-severe SARS-CoV-2 infection. V lost 0 bases and J 4 bases, leaving 15 bases between the germline ends. CDR3 length: 16 amino acids. The V gene's germline CDR1 is SGHVS and CDR2 FNYEAQ.

V usage is TRBV7-6 and J usage is TRBJ2-5; D is uncertain. Specimen: whole blood. This clonotype originated in an adult who was a healthcare worker with PCR-confirmed SARS-CoV-2 infection or an uninfected control (not recorded which). CDR3 protein: CASSLAFPTIRETQYF. In DNA form, the CDR3 reads TGTGCCAGCAGCTTAGCCTTTCCGACAATACGAGAGACCCAGTACTTC.